This TCR beta chain was documented in a study of cytomegalovirus exposure and HLA in healthy donors. Background on the study: Later analysis reported that the roughly 110 validation repertoires shared the platform of the roughly 670 first-cohort repertoires.

Profiling relied on immunoSEQ multiplex PCR, and the TCRdb table lists in-frame clones only, not all of them. The table lists about 200,000 clones, 80% to 90% of them singletons. CDR1 is MGHRA and CDR2 is YSYEKL in the germline V gene. Deletions cut 0 bases from V and 4 bases from J, with 6 bases between. The CDR3 runs to 14 residues. This clonotype originated in a woman between 25 and 40 years old in good health and CMV-seronegative. Material: PBMCs. The gene calls are TRBV4-1 and TRBJ2-2; no clear D gene. The CDR3 sequence: CASSQEVGTGELFF. In DNA form, the CDR3 reads TGCGCCAGCAGCCAAGAGGTCGGCACCGGGGAGCTGTTTTTT.